This record looks at one T cell receptor beta chain sequence and its context. Its antigen is as yet unknown. This specimen comes from a study of cytomegalovirus exposure and HLA in healthy donors. 13 Jbeta primers and 60 Vbeta primers were used for the PCR. Under the authors' procedure: Among the unique TCR beta chains that a later analysis counted, around 72 million in all, 10 million to 11 million were shared. TCRdb's copy holds only in-frame clones and misses some; the assay was immunoSEQ multiplex PCR. V and J calls and clone size follow that table, whereas D and trimming were derived from the DNA. The sample comprises approximately 100,000 clones, roughly 69% of which are singletons, and approximately 1.9% rests with the top ten. The germline V and J ends were trimmed by 2 bases and 0 bases, with 5 bases remaining between them. The CDR3 covers 13 residues. Looked up from germline, CDR1 is SGHTA and CDR2 is FQGNSA.

Study conclusions and caveats: There was a cluster of highly shared sequence variants that was likely a sequencing artifact. There were over 150 TCR beta chains listed as cytomegalovirus-associated. A later examination showed that TCR association rates differed by HLA locus, with DRB1 most and HLA-C fewest.

The sequenced material came from PBMCs. The receptor comes from a human donor in good health. The chain joins TRBV7-2 to TRBJ2-7, with no clear D. CDR3: CASSLPSSYEQYF. The CDR3 DNA sequence: TGTGCCAGCAGCTTACCCTCCTCCTACGAGCAGTACTTC.